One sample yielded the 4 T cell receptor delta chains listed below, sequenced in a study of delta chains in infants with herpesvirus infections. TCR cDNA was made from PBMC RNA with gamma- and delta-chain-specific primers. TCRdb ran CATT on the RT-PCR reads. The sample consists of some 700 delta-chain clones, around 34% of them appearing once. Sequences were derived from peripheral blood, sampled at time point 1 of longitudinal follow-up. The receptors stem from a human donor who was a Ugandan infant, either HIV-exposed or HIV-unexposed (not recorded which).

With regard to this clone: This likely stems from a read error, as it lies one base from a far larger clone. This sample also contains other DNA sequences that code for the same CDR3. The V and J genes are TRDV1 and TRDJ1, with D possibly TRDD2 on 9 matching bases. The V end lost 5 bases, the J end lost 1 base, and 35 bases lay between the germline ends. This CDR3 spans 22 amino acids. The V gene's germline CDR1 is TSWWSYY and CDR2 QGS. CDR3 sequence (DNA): TGTGCTCTTGGGCCTCCAGCCTTCCTACGCTGGGGGACACATTCTTTCACCGATAAACTCATCTTT. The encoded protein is CALGPPAFLRWGTHSFTDKLIF.

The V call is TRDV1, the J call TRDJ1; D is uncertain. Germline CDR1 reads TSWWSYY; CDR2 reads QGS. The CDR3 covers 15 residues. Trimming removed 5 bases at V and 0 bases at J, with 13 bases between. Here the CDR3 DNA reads TGTGCTCTTGGGCCCCCTTACCCCCACACCGATAAACTCATCTTT. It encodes CALGPPYPHTDKLIF.

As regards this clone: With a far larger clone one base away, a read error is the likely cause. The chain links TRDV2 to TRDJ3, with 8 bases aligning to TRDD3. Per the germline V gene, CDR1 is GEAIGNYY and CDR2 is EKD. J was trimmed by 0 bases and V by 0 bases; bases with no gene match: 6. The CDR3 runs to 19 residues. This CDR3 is CACDTVLGGHSWDTRQMFF. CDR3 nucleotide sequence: TGTGCCTGTGACACCGTACTGGGGGGCCACTCCTGGGACACCCGACAGATGTTTTTC.

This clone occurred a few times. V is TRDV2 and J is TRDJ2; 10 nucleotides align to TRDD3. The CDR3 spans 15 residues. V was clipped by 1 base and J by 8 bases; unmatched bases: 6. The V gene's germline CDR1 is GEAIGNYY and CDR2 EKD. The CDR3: CACDTLGDTRAQLFF. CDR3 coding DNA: TGTGCCTGTGACACATTGGGGGATACTCGGGCACAACTCTTCTTT.